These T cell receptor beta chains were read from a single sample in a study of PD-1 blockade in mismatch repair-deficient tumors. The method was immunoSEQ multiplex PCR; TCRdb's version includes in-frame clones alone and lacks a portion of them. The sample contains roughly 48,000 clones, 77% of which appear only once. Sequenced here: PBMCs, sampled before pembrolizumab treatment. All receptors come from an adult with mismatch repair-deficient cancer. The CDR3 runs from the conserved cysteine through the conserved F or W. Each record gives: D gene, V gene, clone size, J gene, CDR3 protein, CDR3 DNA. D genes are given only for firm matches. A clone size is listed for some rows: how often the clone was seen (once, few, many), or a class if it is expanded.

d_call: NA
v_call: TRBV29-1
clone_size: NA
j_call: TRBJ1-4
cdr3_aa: CSVEVNEKLFF
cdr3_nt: TGCAGCGTTGAAGTCAATGAAAAACTGTTTTTT

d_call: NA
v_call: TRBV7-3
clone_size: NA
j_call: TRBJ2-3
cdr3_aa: CASSLGGGQADTQYF
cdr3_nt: TGTGCCAGCAGCTTAGGAGGGGGCCAAGCAGATACGCAGTATTTT

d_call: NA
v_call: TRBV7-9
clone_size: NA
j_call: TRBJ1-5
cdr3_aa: CASSLGGHQPQHF
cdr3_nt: TGTGCCAGCAGCTTAGGAGGGCATCAGCCCCAGCATTTT

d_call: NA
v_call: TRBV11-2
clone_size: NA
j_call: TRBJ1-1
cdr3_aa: CASSLERVVGAEAFF
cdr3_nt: TGTGCCAGCAGCTTAGAGAGGGTCGTCGGCGCTGAAGCTTTCTTT

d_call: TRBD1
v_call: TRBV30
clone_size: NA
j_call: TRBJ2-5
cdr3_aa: CAWSPGQGSPGGETQYF
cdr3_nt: TGTGCCTGGAGTCCCGGACAGGGTTCCCCTGGGGGCGAGACCCAGTACTTC

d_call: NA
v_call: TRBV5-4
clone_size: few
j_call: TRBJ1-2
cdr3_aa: CAGSGINYGYTF
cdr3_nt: TGTGCCGGGAGTGGAATTAACTATGGCTACACCTTC

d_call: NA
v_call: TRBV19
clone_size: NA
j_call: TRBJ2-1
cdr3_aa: CASSMGAGTNTYNEQFF
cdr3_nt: TGTGCCAGTAGTATGGGGGCCGGGACTAACACATACAATGAGCAGTTCTTC

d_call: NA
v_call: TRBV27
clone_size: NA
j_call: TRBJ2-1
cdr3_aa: CASSPIFTGTNNEQFF
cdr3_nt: TGTGCCAGCAGCCCCATTTTTACCGGTACCAACAATGAGCAGTTCTTC

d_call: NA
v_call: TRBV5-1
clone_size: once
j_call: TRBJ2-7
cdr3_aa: CASSENVEQYF
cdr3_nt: TGCGCCAGCAGCGAAAACGTCGAGCAGTACTTC

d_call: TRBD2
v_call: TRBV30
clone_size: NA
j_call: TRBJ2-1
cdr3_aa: CAWSLGGSQNEQFF
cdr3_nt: TGTGCCTGGAGTCTGGGCGGGAGTCAGAATGAGCAGTTCTTC

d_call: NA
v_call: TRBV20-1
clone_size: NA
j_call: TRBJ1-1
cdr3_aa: CSATNTEAFF
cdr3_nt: TGCAGTGCCACCAACACTGAAGCTTTCTTT

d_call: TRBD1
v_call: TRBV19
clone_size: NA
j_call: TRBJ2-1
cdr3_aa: CASTWTGAYNEQFF
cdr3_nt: TGTGCCAGTACCTGGACAGGGGCTTACAATGAGCAGTTCTTC

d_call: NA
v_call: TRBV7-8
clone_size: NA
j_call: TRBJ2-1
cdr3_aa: CASSPLLAGEQFF
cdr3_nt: TGTGCCAGCAGCCCACTCCTAGCCGGCGAGCAGTTCTTC

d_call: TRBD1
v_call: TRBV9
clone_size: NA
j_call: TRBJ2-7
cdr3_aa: CASSPGGQGAYEQYF
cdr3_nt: TGTGCCAGCAGCCCCGGGGGACAGGGGGCGTACGAGCAGTACTTC